Detailed here is one T cell receptor (beta chain). One end of the junction is discordant with germline, which a read error may explain. The data belong to a study of blood T cell repertoires in COVID-19. Study at large: The United States, Italy and Spain were the sources of the acute and convalescent COVID-19 samples. PBMCs, B-cell-depleted T cells, or T cells were the source of the cDNA or gDNA that made up the material.

How the authors handled the data: For nucleated cells, counts were estimated from reference gene primer amplification. Here immunoSEQ multiplex PCR was the method, and the copy in TCRdb shows in-frame clones only, minus some. V and J calls and clone size follow that table, whereas D and trimming were derived from the DNA. This repertoire shows about 40,000 clones, roughly 87% found once; its top ten account for roughly a sixth. Looked up from germline, CDR1 is SSHAT and CDR2 is FNYEAQ (reference sequence). The CDR3 sequence is 15 residues long. The source material was peripheral blood. This chain joins TRBV7-7 and TRBJ2-2; no definite D call. The receptor was derived from a man in his 70s with active COVID-19. CDR3 amino acids: CASSLEIADTGELFF. CDR3 DNA: TGTGCTAGCAGCTTAGAAATAGCCGACACCGGGGAGCTGTTTTTT.